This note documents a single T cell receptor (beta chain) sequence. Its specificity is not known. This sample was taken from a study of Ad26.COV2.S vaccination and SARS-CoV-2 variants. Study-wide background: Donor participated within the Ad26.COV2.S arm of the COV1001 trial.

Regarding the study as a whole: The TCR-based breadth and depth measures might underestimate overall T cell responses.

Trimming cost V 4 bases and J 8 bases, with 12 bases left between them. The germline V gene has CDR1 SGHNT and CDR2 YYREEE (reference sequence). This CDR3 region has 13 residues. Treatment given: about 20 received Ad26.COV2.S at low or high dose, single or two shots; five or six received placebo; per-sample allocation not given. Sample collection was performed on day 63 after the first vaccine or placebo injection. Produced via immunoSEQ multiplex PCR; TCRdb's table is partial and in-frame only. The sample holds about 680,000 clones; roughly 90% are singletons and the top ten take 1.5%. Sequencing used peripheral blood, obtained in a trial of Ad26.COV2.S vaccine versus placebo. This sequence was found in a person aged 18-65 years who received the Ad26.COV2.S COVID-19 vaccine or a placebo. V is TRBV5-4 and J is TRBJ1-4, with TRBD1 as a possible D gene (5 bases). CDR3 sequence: CASSLRGVEKLFF. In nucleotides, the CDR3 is TGTGCCAGCAGCCTTCGGGGGGTCGAAAAACTGTTTTTT.